A selection of T cell receptor beta chains follows, all from one sample in a study of cytomegalovirus exposure and HLA in healthy donors. Using immunoSEQ multiplex PCR, the repertoire was profiled, and TCRdb retains in-frame clones only, with some absent. The sample has around 230,000 clones, roughly 81% seen once. The sample consisted of PBMCs. The receptors were gathered from a girl aged 2 to 9 in good health and CMV-seronegative. CDR3s include the opening cysteine and the closing phenylalanine or tryptophan. The order of the fields is D gene, J gene, V gene, clone size, CDR3 DNA, CDR3 protein. A D gene is named only where the DNA matches it firmly. Size tells how often a clone was seen (once, few, many) or the class of an expanded clone, and some rows leave it out.

>TRBD1|TRBJ2-1|TRBV6-1|-
TGTGCCAGCACCTCCGGACAGGGGGCGTACAATGAGCAGTTCTTC
CASTSGQGAYNEQFF
>TRBD2|TRBJ2-1|TRBV7-9|-
TGTGCCAGCAGCTTGCTAGCGGGTGGTAACAATGAGCAGTTCTTC
CASSLLAGGNNEQFF
>-|TRBJ2-1|TRBV9|-
TGTGCCAGCAGCGGGGGGGCTAGCGGATACAATGAGCAGTTCTTC
CASSGGASGYNEQFF
>TRBD1|TRBJ1-1|TRBV10-3|-
TGTGCCATCAGTACCGGGACAGGGGCCTCGTCAGCTTTCTTT
CAISTGTGASSAFF
>TRBD2|TRBJ2-5|TRBV5-4|-
TGTGCCAGCAGCTTGCCTAGCGGGAGGGGAGAGACCCAGTACTTC
CASSLPSGRGETQYF
>TRBD1|TRBJ1-4|TRBV10-3|-
TGTGCCATCAGAAGCGGGACAGGGGTTTTAGAAAAACTGTTTTTT
CAIRSGTGVLEKLFF
>-|TRBJ1-2|TRBV9|few
TGTGCCAGCAGCCTAATTAACTATGGCTACACCTTC
CASSLINYGYTF
>TRBD2|TRBJ2-5|TRBV5-8|-
TGTGCCAGCAGCCCGCCCGGGACTAGTTTGGGGACCCAGTACTTC
CASSPPGTSLGTQYF
>-|TRBJ2-2|TRBV5-6|-
TGTGCCAGCAGCTACGCCTCCGTAGCCGGGGAGCTGTTTTTT
CASSYASVAGELFF
>TRBD1|TRBJ2-1|TRBV11-2|-
TGTGCCAGCAGCTTAAGGACCGGGACAGGTGCGACGAATGAGCAGTTCTTC
CASSLRTGTGATNEQFF